One sample yielded the 9 T cell receptor beta chains listed below, sequenced in a study of OX40 agonist ivuxolimab in advanced cancers. This table comes from immunoSEQ multiplex PCR, and its TCRdb copy is limited to in-frame clones, with some not included. Among around 140,000 clones listed, 93% were seen once. The sample here was CD4+ or CD8+ T cells sorted from blood, taken in a trial of the OX40 agonist ivuxolimab. Every receptor here comes from an adult with an advanced solid tumor such as melanoma, head and neck, liver or kidney cancer.

The chain has TRBV2 and TRBJ2-5; D is tentatively TRBD1 or TRBD2 (5 bases each). Between the trimmed V and J ends, which lost 6 bases and 4 bases, there was a span of 6 bases. This CDR3 is 11 amino acids long. Per germline, CDR1 SNHLY and CDR2 FYNNEI. The CDR3 spells CASSGAETQYF. The CDR3 region has the DNA TGTGCCAGCAGCGGGGCAGAGACCCAGTACTTC.

The rearrangement links TRBV7-2 to TRBJ2-5; 8 bases line up with TRBD2. The germline V gene encodes CDR1 SGHTA and CDR2 FQGNSA. CDR3 length: 12 residues. V lost 7 bases, J lost 4 bases, and 2 bases stayed unmatched. DNA for the CDR3: TGTGCCAGCACGGGGGGGGGAGAGACCCAGTACTTC. It encodes CASTGGGETQYF.

This chain links TRBV4-1 with TRBJ2-5, with TRBD1 matching over 10 bases. J gave up 4 bases and V 2 bases, and 10 bases lay outside the gene matches. Germline-derived CDR1 and CDR2 are MGHRA and YSYEKL. The CDR3 extends over 17 amino acids. The CDR3 loop is CASSQKGRDRGRETQYF. CDR3 coding DNA: TGCGCCAGCAGCCAAAAAGGCCGGGACAGGGGAAGAGAGACCCAGTACTTC.

The genes are TRBV5-1 and TRBJ2-2; D remains ambiguous. The CDR3 has 14 amino acids. Per the germline V gene, CDR1 is SGHRS and CDR2 is YFSETQ. Trimming removed 3 bases at V and 4 bases at J, with 10 bases between. The CDR3 region has the DNA TGCGCCAGCAGCTCGGGCCCAACCACCGGGGAGCTGTTTTTT. This translates into CASSSGPTTGELFF.

The CDR3 bases are TGTGCCAGCAGCTTCCCGAACACTGAAGCTTTCTTT. Translation: CASSFPNTEAFF. The V call is TRBV7-9, the J call TRBJ1-1; D gene uncertain. The CDR3 is 12 amino acids. Trimming took off 3 bases at V and 1 base at J, with 3 bases between the two ends. Germline CDR1 is SEHNR and CDR2 is FQNEAQ (reference sequence).

The chain has TRBV20-1 and TRBJ2-3; D unresolved. Germline CDR1 reads DFQATT; CDR2 reads SNEGSKA (reference sequence). V gave up 1 base and J gave up 1 base, with 0 bases separating them. The CDR3 runs 11 residues. CDR3 in DNA: TGCAGTGCTAGAGGCACAGATACGCAGTATTTT. Translated, it gives CSARGTDTQYF.

This clone was detected a few times. This chain uses TRBV5-8 with TRBJ1-5, with TRBD1 as a possible D gene (5 bases). This CDR3 has 17 residues. V gave up 0 bases and J gave up 1 base, with 14 bases separating them. Germline V gene data show CDR1 as SGHTS and CDR2 as YDEGEE. CDR3 nucleotides: TGTGCCAGCAGCTTGGCGGCGGGGGGAGGGAGCAATCAGCCCCAGCATTTT. The encoded protein is CASSLAAGGGSNQPQHF.

For this clone: Other nucleotide sequences from this sample produce the same CDR3. CDR3 sequence: CASSQRQGLISNQPQHF. In DNA form, the CDR3 reads TGTGCCAGCAGCCAGAGGCAGGGTTTGATTAGCAATCAGCCCCAGCATTTT. The chain has TRBV5-6 and TRBJ1-5, with TRBD1 as a possible D gene (5 bases). The CDR3 loop spans 17 amino acids. Germline CDR1 SGHDT, CDR2 YYEEEE. Between the trimmed V and J ends, which lost 4 bases and 0 bases, there was a span of 17 bases.

This sequence joins TRBV18 and TRBJ1-6; 7 bases fit TRBD1. The germline gives CDR1 KGHSH, CDR2 LQKENI. The CDR3 spans 15 residues. The trim removed 3 bases at V and 10 bases at J, leaving 9 bases unmatched. CDR3 loop: CASSPSGTARSPLHF. DNA for the CDR3: TGTGCCAGCTCACCGTCCGGGACAGCGCGGTCACCCCTCCACTTT.